The 13 T cell receptor beta chains below all came from one sample that was sequenced in a study of blood T cell repertoires in COVID-19 (TCRdb year 2020). Library creation used the immunoSEQ multiplex PCR assay. TCRdb took over this immuneACCESS table, retaining in-frame rearrangements with V and J assigned. Such tables are incomplete; in checked studies, under half of the missing clones stem from an unresolved V gene, and the remainder is unexplained. This sample gives around 56,000 clones in total; over 75% of them show up just once. The ten largest clones capture about 7.2% of the sample. Sequencing used peripheral blood. All receptors derive from a man in his 60s with active or convalescent COVID-19.

The sample holds a few counts of this clone. CDR3 nucleotides: TGTGCCAGCAGCTGGGCTAGCGGGGGGCCGAGCTCCTACAATGAGCAGTTCTTC. Encoded protein: CASSWASGGPSSYNEQFF. The rearrangement links TRBV7-3 to TRBJ2-1; TRBD2 aligns across 11 bases. Germline assignment: CDR1 SGHTA and CDR2 FQGTGA. The CDR3 runs 18 residues. V gave up 4 bases and J gave up 0 bases; unmatched junction bases: 8.

The gene calls are TRBV4-3 and TRBJ1-4; D possibly corresponds to TRBD1 (6 bases). CDR1 is LGHNA and CDR2 is YSLEER in the germline V gene. The V and J ends lost 0 bases and 4 bases respectively, with 12 bases between them. This CDR3 spans 16 amino acids. The CDR3 DNA is TGCGCCAGCAGCCAAGATTGGGGGCAGTATAATGAAAAACTGTTTTTT. It specifies CASSQDWGQYNEKLFF.

The rearrangement joins TRBV6-6 to TRBJ2-7; 11 bases line up with TRBD2. J gave up 3 bases and V 7 bases, and 5 bases lay outside the gene matches. Germline CDR1 reads MNHNY; CDR2 reads SVGAGI (reference sequence). CDR3 length equals 14 residues. For the CDR3, the DNA is TGTGCCAGCACTCCCGGGACTAGCGGCTACGAGCAGTACTTC. Amino acid sequence: CASTPGTSGYEQYF.

The chain combines TRBV28 with TRBJ2-7; 9 bases agree with TRBD1. Trimming took 10 bases from V and 5 from J; bases not matched to a gene: 12. Per the germline V gene, CDR1 is MDHEN and CDR2 is SYDVKM. This CDR3 comprises 14 residues. CDR3 protein: CAISKGQGLHEQYF. The CDR3 DNA reads TGTGCCATCTCGAAGGGACAGGGACTCCACGAGCAGTACTTC.

V usage is TRBV19 and J usage is TRBJ1-5, with D uncertain. V was shortened by 8 bases and J by 5 bases, with 13 bases between the two germline ends. The CDR3 loop spans 13 amino acids. The germline V gene encodes CDR1 LNHDA and CDR2 SQIVND (reference sequence). CDR3 DNA sequence: TGTGCCAGTGACTACGGCGAGGATCAGCCCCAGCATTTT. Its translation: CASDYGEDQPQHF.

A few counts support this clone. This chain joins TRBV3-1 (or the pseudogene TRBV3-2) and TRBJ2-7; TRBD1 is a possible D gene (6 bases). Germline values: CDR1 LGHDT, CDR2 YNNKEL (reference sequence). The CDR3 covers 15 residues. V was shortened by 0 bases and J by 1 base, with 10 bases between the two germline ends. The CDR3 bases are TGTGCCAGCAGCCAAGAGGTGACAGGATCCTACGAGCAGTACTTC. It translates to CASSQEVTGSYEQYF.

J is TRBJ1-2 and V is TRBV5-4, with TRBD1 matching 7 bases. This CDR3 spans 14 amino acids. CDR1 is SGHNT and CDR2 is YYREEE in the germline V gene (reference sequence). The J segment lost 8 bases and the V segment lost 2 bases, leaving 9 bases of the junction unmatched. The CDR3 loop is CASSFRQGGRGYTF. The DNA for the CDR3 is TGTGCCAGCAGCTTCCGACAGGGAGGCCGAGGCTACACCTTC.

The chain couples TRBV19 to TRBJ1-3; D remains unclear. The CDR3 is 13 residues long. Deletions cut 7 bases from V and 9 bases from J, with 16 bases between. Germline CDR1 LNHDA, CDR2 SQIVND (reference sequence). CDR3 region: CASTRTWESTIYF. The CDR3 region has the DNA TGTGCCAGTACTCGGACTTGGGAAAGCACCATATATTTT.

The chain couples TRBV2 to TRBJ1-1, with TRBD1 identical over 8 bases. Per germline, CDR1 SNHLY and CDR2 FYNNEI. This CDR3 region has 14 residues. V trimming: 4 bases; J trimming: 5 bases; junction bases outside the gene matches: 6. CDR3 residues: CASSAQGALTEAFF. In DNA form, the CDR3 reads TGTGCCAGCAGTGCGCAGGGGGCATTGACTGAAGCTTTCTTT.

The V gene is TRBV5-5, the J gene TRBJ2-4; D call uncertain. The CDR3 runs 14 residues. Trimming stripped 2 bases from V and 1 base from J, with 7 bases between. Looked up from germline, CDR1 is SGHKS and CDR2 is YYEKEE (reference sequence). Here the CDR3 DNA reads TGTGCCAGCAGCTTTCAGGCCGCCAAAAACATTCAGTACTTC. Residues: CASSFQAAKNIQYF.

This clone occurred a few times. Here the CDR3 reads CASSPNNRGVNEQFF. CDR3 DNA: TGCGCCAGCAGCCCCAATAACAGGGGCGTCAATGAGCAGTTCTTC. The chain uses TRBV4-1 and TRBJ2-1, with 7 bases matching TRBD1. This CDR3 comprises 15 residues. Trimming cost V 4 bases and J 6 bases; bases outside gene matches: 9. Looked up from germline, CDR1 is MGHRA and CDR2 is YSYEKL.

J is TRBJ2-3 and V is TRBV6-2 or TRBV6-3; 9 bases align to TRBD2. V gave up 4 bases and J gave up 2 bases; unmatched junction bases: 7. Germline V lookup: CDR1 MNHEY, CDR2 SVGEGT. This CDR3 region has 16 residues. For the CDR3, the DNA is TGTGCCAGCAGTTTGGGGGCGGGGGGGGCCACAGATACGCAGTATTTT. Translation gives CASSLGAGGATDTQYF.

The CDR3 spells CASSTRTGTSGSSYNEQFF. CDR3 DNA: TGTGCCAGTAGTACCCGGACAGGGACTAGCGGGAGCTCCTACAATGAGCAGTTCTTC. The chain has TRBV19 and TRBJ2-1; 14 bases fit TRBD2. The germline V gene has CDR1 LNHDA and CDR2 SQIVND (reference sequence). V was pared by 4 bases and J by 0 bases, with 8 bases of the junction left unmatched. The CDR3 has 19 amino acids.